This TCR beta chain appears in the sequencing data of a study of T cell changes during pregnancy in multiple sclerosis. The CDR3 consists of 15 residues. Looked up from germline, CDR1 is MGHDK and CDR2 is SYGVNS. Trimming took 4 bases from V and 5 from J; bases not matched to a gene: 2. Method: immunoSEQ multiplex PCR; TCRdb's copy keeps in-frame clones and lacks some. Of over 85,000 clones in the sample, 90% are singletons; the top ten hold 0.7% to 0.9%. The chain couples TRBV25-1 to TRBJ2-6, with 10 bases matching TRBD1. The TCR originated in a female donor in good health, enrolled as a control in a pregnancy study. The specimen was peripheral blood, collected in the second trimester of pregnancy. The CDR3: CASSGGQGRANVLTF. CDR3 nucleotide sequence: TGTGCCAGCAGTGGGGGACAGGGGAGGGCCAACGTCCTGACTTTC.